This T cell receptor (beta chain) was recorded in a study of T cells in Graves' hyperthyroidism and ophthalmopathy. Study overall: Peripheral blood specimens were obtained at initial diagnosis, prior to any treatment. General study points: Researchers report that a 13 V-J model separated ophthalmopathy from stable hyperthyroidism. Among thyroid clonotypes expanded above 0.001, most also appeared in blood.

V dropped 6 bases and J dropped 4 bases, with 15 bases sitting between them. This CDR3 is built from 14 residues. Looked up from germline, CDR1 is LNHDA and CDR2 is SQIVND (reference sequence). A remark on this clonotype: Its antigen is not known.

Fresh peripheral blood, 7.5 to 10 ml of it, supplied the PBMCs. Regions amplified from RNA transcripts were the TCR beta CDR3 regions. Using the HTBI primer set, a first-round RT-PCR was run on the TCR CDR3. Via MiXCR, TCRdb re-called the multiplex PCR reads, giving one row per CDR3 protein. The data contain 600,000 or so distinct CDR3 sequences, 11% to 15% of them singletons. The specimen sequenced was blood. This chain connects TRBV19 to TRBJ2-5; the D gene is possibly TRBD2 (6 bases). The receptor comes from a woman in her late teens or twenties with Graves' ophthalmopathy. In DNA form, the CDR3 reads TGTGCCAGTAGCCCGACGCGGGGCGGAGAGACCCAGTACTTC. Translated: CASSPTRGGETQYF.